Presented here are 24 T cell receptor beta chains from one specimen sequenced in a study of blood T cells in healthy people across ages. Through a sample-barcoded 5' primer and a J-beta primer mix, a second PCR was run for roughly 6 to 11 cycles. MiXCR was run by TCRdb on the 5' RACE reads, yielding one entry per CDR3 protein. The data hold about 1 million distinct CDR3 sequences, with 40% to 50% observed a single time. Sequencing was carried out using blood. These receptors all come from an older woman in good health.

Only a few counts were recorded for this clonotype. The V and J genes are TRBV12-3 or TRBV12-4 and TRBJ2-1; perhaps TRBD2 as D (5 bases). V lost 8 bases and J 6 bases, leaving 23 bases between the germline ends. The CDR3 extends over 16 amino acids. This CDR3 is CASSPQALGVGNEQFF. The DNA of the CDR3 is TGTGCCAGCTCCCCCCAAGCTCTCGGGGTCGGCAATGAGCAGTTCTTC.

V and J are TRBV20-1 and TRBJ1-5; D not resolved. Germline CDR1 reads DFQATT; CDR2 reads SNEGSKA (reference sequence). Between the trimmed V and J ends, which lost 3 bases and 1 base, there was a span of 10 bases. This CDR3 is 14 amino acids long. The CDR3 reads CSARRDVSNQPQHF. CDR3 bases: TGCAGTGCTAGGCGGGATGTGAGCAATCAGCCCCAGCATTTT.

This chain connects TRBV10-3 to TRBJ2-3; 7 nucleotides agree with TRBD1. The CDR3 extends over 15 amino acids. With V trimmed by 7 bases and J by 0 bases, 7 bases remained unmatched. The V gene's germline CDR1 is ENHRY and CDR2 SYGVKD. The CDR3, as DNA: TGTGCCATCAAAGGGGGCTCATCTAGCACAGATACGCAGTATTTT. Translated: CAIKGGSSSTDTQYF.

The chain links TRBV19 to TRBJ2-1; 9 positions match TRBD2. Germline V lookup: CDR1 LNHDA, CDR2 SQIVND (reference sequence). CDR3 size: 15 residues. The J segment lost 6 bases and the V segment lost 3 bases, leaving 6 bases of the junction unmatched. The CDR3 here is CASSIAGGPGNEQFF. Written as DNA, the CDR3 is TGTGCCAGTAGTATCGCGGGAGGGCCGGGCAATGAGCAGTTCTTC.

This clonotype was detected only a few times. The gene calls are TRBV9 and TRBJ2-4, with TRBD2 matching over 10 bases. The CDR3 contains 16 residues. Germline values: CDR1 SGDLS, CDR2 YYNGEE. V was pared by 3 bases and J by 5 bases, with 8 bases of the junction left unmatched. CDR3 loop: CASSGEAGGPQNIQYF. In DNA, the CDR3 is TGTGCCAGCAGCGGAGAAGCGGGAGGGCCCCAAAACATTCAGTACTTC.

The genes are TRBV27 and TRBJ2-3; D is possibly TRBD1 (6 bases). Germline V gives CDR1 MNHEY, CDR2 SMNVEV (reference sequence). The CDR3 is 11 residues long. V was clipped by 5 bases and J by 7 bases, with 7 bases between them. The CDR3 DNA reads TGTGCCAGCAGTACAGGGAATACGCAGTATTTT. Protein product: CASSTGNTQYF.

The chain joins TRBV18 to TRBJ2-7; unclear D gene. The DNA end is a closer match to TRBJ2-5, so the J assignment may be wrong. The CDR3 sequence is 14 residues long. Germline V CDR1 and CDR2: KGHSH, LQKENI. In DNA, the CDR3 is TGTGCCAGCTCACCACTCGAAGTGGAAGAGACCCAGTACTTC. Protein: CASSPLEVEETQYF.

This sequence joins TRBV11-2 and TRBJ1-6; D unclear. The germline V gene has CDR1 SGHAT and CDR2 FQNNGV. The CDR3 is 15 amino acids. Trimming left V 4 bases short and J 4 bases short, with 11 bases between. The CDR3 loop reads CASSSLDGYNSPLHF. The CDR3 bases are TGTGCCAGCAGCTCCTTAGATGGTTATAATTCACCCCTCCACTTT.

This chain joins TRBV15 and TRBJ1-5; 7 bases align to TRBD1. This CDR3 has 17 amino acids. J was trimmed by 7 bases and V by 1 base; bases with no gene match: 13. The germline gives CDR1 LNHNV, CDR2 YYDKDF (reference sequence). This CDR3 reads CATSRVRDSSGKQPQHF. The CDR3 DNA sequence: TGTGCCACCAGCAGAGTCCGGGACAGTAGCGGTAAACAGCCCCAGCATTTT.

The genes are TRBV6-5 and TRBJ2-1; 11 bases agree with TRBD2. Germline CDR1 MNHEY, CDR2 SVGAGI. V lost 0 bases and J lost 3; bases outside the gene matches: 13. The length of the CDR3 is 20 residues. In nucleotides, the CDR3 is TGTGCCAGCAGTTACTCGAACCCCCCGGGACTAGCGGCTCACTACAATGAGCAGTTCTTC. Translation gives CASSYSNPPGLAAHYNEQFF.

This clonotype was recorded once. This sequence joins TRBV11-3 and TRBJ2-5; 15 bases agree with TRBD2. The CDR3 has 18 residues. Germline trimming cut 4 bases from V and 3 bases from J; bases unmatched to any gene: 9. Germline CDR1 reads SGHNT; CDR2 reads YENEEA. The chain's CDR3 is CASSSGLAGGRIKETQYF. CDR3 coding DNA: TGTGCCAGCAGCTCCGGACTAGCGGGGGGGCGAATAAAAGAGACCCAGTACTTC.

The rearrangement uses TRBV5-1 and TRBJ1-1; D might be TRBD1 (6 bases). Germline CDR1 and CDR2: SGHRS and YFSETQ. This CDR3 is 16 amino acids long. Trimming removed 2 bases at V and 1 base at J, with 15 bases between. The CDR3 DNA is TGCGCCAGCAGCTTTACCCCCGGGACATCGAACACTGAAGCTTTCTTT. This sequence encodes CASSFTPGTSNTEAFF.

The sample holds a few counts of this clonotype. The V call is TRBV28, the J call TRBJ2-5, with 7 bases fitting TRBD1. V lost 6 bases to trimming and J lost 3 bases; unmatched junction nucleotides: 7. The CDR3 runs to 14 residues. The V gene's germline CDR1 is MDHEN and CDR2 SYDVKM. The CDR3 DNA is TGTGCCAGCAGCTCCGCCGGGACAGAAGAGACCCAGTACTTC. It codes for CASSSAGTEETQYF.

The rearrangement links TRBV9 to TRBJ2-3; D is uncertain. Per germline, CDR1 SGDLS and CDR2 YYNGEE. V gave up 4 bases and J gave up 0 bases, with 6 bases separating them. The CDR3 runs to 13 residues. CDR3 in amino acids: CASSKFSTDTQYF. CDR3 DNA: TGTGCCAGCAGCAAATTCAGCACAGATACGCAGTATTTT.

Points on this clonotype: The junction departs from the called germline gene at one end, perhaps through a read error. V and J are TRBV3-1 and TRBJ2-7; D is possibly TRBD2 (6 bases). This CDR3 spans 15 amino acids. Germline V gene lookup returns CDR1 LGHDT and CDR2 YNNKEL (reference sequence). CDR3 sequence reads: CASSQTVGDSHEQYF. In nucleotides, the CDR3 is TGTGCCAGCAGCCAAACAGTCGGGGACTCCCACGAGCAGTACTTC.

CDR3 residues: CAWSIPAVGRTDTQYF. CDR3 DNA sequence: TGTGCCTGGAGTATACCGGCCGTTGGGCGGACAGATACGCAGTATTTT. The chain joins TRBV30 to TRBJ2-3; D is unclear. Germline V gene data show CDR1 as GTSNPN and CDR2 as SVGIG (reference sequence). The CDR3 covers 16 residues. V was cut by 2 bases and J by 3 bases, with 18 bases left in between. Full variable domain (rest looked up from reference TRBV30 and TRBJ2-3): SQTIHQWPATLVQPVGSPLSLECTVEGTSNPNLYWYRQAAGRGLQLLFYSVGIGQISSEVPQNLSASRPQDRQFILSSKKLLLSDSGFYLCAWSIPAVGRTDTQYFGPGTRLTVL.

The sample holds a few counts of this clonotype. The rearrangement uses TRBV5-1 and TRBJ2-3; possible D gene TRBD1, 5 bases. Trimming took off 4 bases at V and 2 bases at J, with 11 bases between the two ends. Germline V gene data show CDR1 as SGHRS and CDR2 as YFSETQ. The length of the CDR3 is 14 residues. For the CDR3, the DNA is TGCGCCAGCAGCACCCAGGGCCCCACAGATACGCAGTATTTT. Encoded protein: CASSTQGPTDTQYF.

The V and J genes are TRBV12-3 or TRBV12-4 and TRBJ1-3, with D unclear. The CDR3 has 17 residues. The V gene lost 6 bases and the J gene lost 0 bases, with 18 bases spanning the gap. This CDR3 reads CASSRRAAELSGNTIYF. In DNA, the CDR3 is TGTGCCAGCAGCCGTCGGGCTGCGGAGCTCTCTGGAAACACCATATATTTT.

J is TRBJ2-5 and V is TRBV28; a possible D gene is TRBD2 (5 bases). The V and J ends lost 7 bases and 2 bases respectively, with 14 bases between them. The CDR3 spans 14 residues. Looked up from germline, CDR1 is MDHEN and CDR2 is SYDVKM. For the CDR3, the DNA is TGTGCCAGCAAAAGACCCGGGGTTCAAGAGACCCAGTACTTC. This sequence encodes CASKRPGVQETQYF.

At least ten counts were recorded for this clonotype. The chain uses TRBV24-1 and TRBJ2-5, with TRBD1 matching over 9 bases. The junction had 12 bases not matched to a gene; V was cut back by 3 bases and J by 11 bases. Germline assignment: CDR1 KGHDR and CDR2 SFDVKD. The CDR3 is 15 residues long. CDR3 amino acids: CATSDADRGGDEQYF. The CDR3 DNA sequence: TGTGCCACCAGTGATGCGGACAGGGGCGGGGATGAGCAGTACTTC.

The rearrangement links TRBV27 to TRBJ1-6; no definite D call. CDR1 and CDR2 from the germline V gene are MNHEY and SMNVEV (reference sequence). The CDR3 extends over 18 amino acids. V dropped 7 bases and J dropped 6 bases, with 25 bases sitting between them. Here the CDR3 DNA reads TGTGCCAGCACCTTTCAAGGTGGACGGGGTGGAGGTAATTCACCCCTCCACTTT. This codes for CASTFQGGRGGGNSPLHF.

This chain links TRBV20-1 with TRBJ2-5, with 10 bases aligning to TRBD1. TRBJ2-7 matches the DNA end more closely, so the J call is doubtful. Germline assignment: CDR1 DFQATT and CDR2 SNEGSKA (reference sequence). This CDR3 is built from 13 residues. CDR3: CSAFDRGLYEQYF. The CDR3 coding sequence is TGCAGTGCCTTTGACAGGGGGCTTTACGAGCAGTACTTC.

The V call is TRBV2, the J call TRBJ2-7; D uncertain. The germline V gene has CDR1 SNHLY and CDR2 FYNNEI. The CDR3 totals 14 residues. The V gene lost 8 bases and the J gene lost 0 bases, with 14 bases spanning the gap. In DNA form, the CDR3 reads TGTGCCAGCCTAAACCCAGGACCCTCCTACGAGCAGTACTTC. The encoded protein is CASLNPGPSYEQYF.

The V and J genes are TRBV12-3 or TRBV12-4 and TRBJ1-5; 7 nucleotides align to TRBD1. The CDR3 covers 15 residues. V lost 2 bases to trimming and J lost 4 bases; unmatched junction nucleotides: 5. The CDR3: CASSLMLGQNQPQHF. The CDR3 DNA reads TGTGCCAGCAGTTTAATGCTGGGACAGAATCAGCCCCAGCATTTT.